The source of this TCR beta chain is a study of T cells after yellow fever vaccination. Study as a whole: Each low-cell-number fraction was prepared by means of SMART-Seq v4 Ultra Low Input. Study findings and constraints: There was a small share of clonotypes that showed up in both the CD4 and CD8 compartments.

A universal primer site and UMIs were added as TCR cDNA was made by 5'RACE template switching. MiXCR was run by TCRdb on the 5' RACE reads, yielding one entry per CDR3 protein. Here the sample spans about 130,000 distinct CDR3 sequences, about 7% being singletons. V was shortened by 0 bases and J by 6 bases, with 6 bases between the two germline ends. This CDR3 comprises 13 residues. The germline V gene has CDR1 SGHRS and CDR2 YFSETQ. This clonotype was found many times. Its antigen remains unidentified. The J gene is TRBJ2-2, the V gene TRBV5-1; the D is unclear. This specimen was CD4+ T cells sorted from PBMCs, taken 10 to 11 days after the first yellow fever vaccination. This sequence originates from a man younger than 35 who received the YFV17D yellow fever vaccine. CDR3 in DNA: TGCGCCAGCAGCTTGGCAGGACCCGGGGAGCTGTTTTTT. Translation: CASSLAGPGELFF.